The rows below give T cell receptor beta chains drawn from one sample of a study of blood T cell repertoires in COVID-19. Only in-frame clones appear in the TCRdb table, and some are missing; sequencing was by immunoSEQ multiplex PCR. The data contain 45,000 to 65,000 clones, roughly 84% of them singletons. Material: peripheral blood. The source is a man older than 75 in a cohort sampled during active COVID-19. Both conserved end residues are part of each CDR3. The D gene is left open where the match is weak.

.,TRBV9,16,TRBJ2-5,CASSSGSGPIQETQYF
.,TRBV9,20,TRBJ2-3,CASSVVGLRGQSRSTDTQYF
.,TRBV7-9,15,TRBJ1-1,CASREDTSGATEAFF
.,TRBV18,16,TRBJ1-4,CASSSVTVSTNEKLFF
TRBD2,TRBV18,16,TRBJ2-3,CASSPTVAGSTDTQYF
.,TRBV4-2,16,TRBJ1-3,CASSQDLDNSGNTIYF
.,TRBV27,16,TRBJ1-5,CASRPLQGINNQPQHF
TRBD1,TRBV4-1,15,TRBJ2-1,CASSQDGTVFNEQFF
.,TRBV6-5,15,TRBJ2-1,CASRGTGGVQGEQFF
.,TRBV11-3,14,TRBJ2-2,CASSRTGNTGELFF
.,TRBV3-1/TRBV3-2,13,TRBJ1-2,CASSQTDNYGYTF
TRBD1,TRBV6-2/TRBV6-3,16,TRBJ1-4,CASSYVGQGANEKLFF
TRBD2,TRBV13,14,TRBJ2-3,CASSLREHTDTQYF
TRBD2,TRBV2,15,TRBJ2-5,CASRRTSGGAETQYF
.,TRBV6-1,14,TRBJ2-3,CASREDSSTDTQYF
.,TRBV11-3,13,TRBJ2-1,CASSSSLGDEQFF
TRBD1,TRBV29-1,13,TRBJ1-1,CSVGDRGRTEAFF
TRBD1,TRBV5-1,14,TRBJ2-5,CASSRDRAGETQYF
.,TRBV13,13,TRBJ1-3,CASSFAAGNTIYF
.,TRBV14,13,TRBJ1-1,CASSHLRGTEAFF
.,TRBV7-2,15,TRBJ2-3,CASSLIGGTAGVKYF
TRBD1,TRBV14,17,TRBJ1-2,CASSQDRGQGTNYGYTF
.,TRBV5-1,16,TRBJ1-1,CASSLGQTQSNTEAFF
TRBD1,TRBV3-1/TRBV3-2,15,TRBJ1-3,CASSPRTGLGNTIYF
.,TRBV6-6,15,TRBJ2-5,CASNHPREGQETQYF
TRBD2,TRBV7-3,16,TRBJ2-3,CASSSRAGGPSDTQYF
TRBD2,TRBV7-3,16,TRBJ2-1,CASSLSTGLAGSEQFF
TRBD1,TRBV5-6,14,TRBJ2-5,CASSLQGGQETQYF
.,TRBV10-1,15,TRBJ2-3,CASSSHDGGTDTQYF
.,TRBV5-1,14,TRBJ2-5,CASSPYGIQETQYF
.,TRBV29-1,12,TRBJ1-4,CSVRGANEKLFF
TRBD1,TRBV2,14,TRBJ1-4,CASSGDSFNEKLFF
.,TRBV9,13,TRBJ1-1,CASSAGDRTEAFF
.,TRBV4-2,15,TRBJ1-2,CASSQVTDSTYGYTF
TRBD1,TRBV18,14,TRBJ1-5,CASSPNDRGQPQHF
.,TRBV7-3,14,TRBJ1-6,CASSFGVNNSPLHF
TRBD1,TRBV5-1,16,TRBJ2-1,CASSLAGTGGYNEQFF
.,TRBV7-2,13,TRBJ1-4,CASSLDWAEKLFF
TRBD1,TRBV5-5,15,TRBJ1-2,CASSLAGTVNYGYTF
.,TRBV5-6,13,TRBJ2-3,CASSSPPADTQYF
.,TRBV4-1,16,TRBJ1-4,CASSQEGASANEKLFF
TRBD2,TRBV2,15,TRBJ2-3,CASRLSGGSTDTQYF
TRBD1,TRBV5-5,13,TRBJ1-1,CASSPTGYTEAFF
.,TRBV3-1/TRBV3-2,13,TRBJ1-6,CASSQDANSPLHF
.,TRBV18,15,TRBJ2-3,CASSPPTDFTDTQYF
TRBD1,TRBV29-1,14,TRBJ1-2,CSVSGTGFSGGYTF
TRBD1,TRBV7-9,14,TRBJ2-7,CASSSQDRVYEQYF
TRBD1,TRBV5-1,15,TRBJ1-1,CASSPNLDRDTEAFF
TRBD1,TRBV5-1,15,TRBJ1-1,CASSIQGQGSTEAFF
TRBD1,TRBV29-1,17,TRBJ2-6,CSVASGTGLSGANVLTF
TRBD2,TRBV5-1,16,TRBJ2-1,CASSLSTSGGDGEQFF
.,TRBV6-6,13,TRBJ1-6,CASSLGANSPLHF
TRBD1,TRBV12-5,15,TRBJ2-5,CASGPRGQAQETQYF